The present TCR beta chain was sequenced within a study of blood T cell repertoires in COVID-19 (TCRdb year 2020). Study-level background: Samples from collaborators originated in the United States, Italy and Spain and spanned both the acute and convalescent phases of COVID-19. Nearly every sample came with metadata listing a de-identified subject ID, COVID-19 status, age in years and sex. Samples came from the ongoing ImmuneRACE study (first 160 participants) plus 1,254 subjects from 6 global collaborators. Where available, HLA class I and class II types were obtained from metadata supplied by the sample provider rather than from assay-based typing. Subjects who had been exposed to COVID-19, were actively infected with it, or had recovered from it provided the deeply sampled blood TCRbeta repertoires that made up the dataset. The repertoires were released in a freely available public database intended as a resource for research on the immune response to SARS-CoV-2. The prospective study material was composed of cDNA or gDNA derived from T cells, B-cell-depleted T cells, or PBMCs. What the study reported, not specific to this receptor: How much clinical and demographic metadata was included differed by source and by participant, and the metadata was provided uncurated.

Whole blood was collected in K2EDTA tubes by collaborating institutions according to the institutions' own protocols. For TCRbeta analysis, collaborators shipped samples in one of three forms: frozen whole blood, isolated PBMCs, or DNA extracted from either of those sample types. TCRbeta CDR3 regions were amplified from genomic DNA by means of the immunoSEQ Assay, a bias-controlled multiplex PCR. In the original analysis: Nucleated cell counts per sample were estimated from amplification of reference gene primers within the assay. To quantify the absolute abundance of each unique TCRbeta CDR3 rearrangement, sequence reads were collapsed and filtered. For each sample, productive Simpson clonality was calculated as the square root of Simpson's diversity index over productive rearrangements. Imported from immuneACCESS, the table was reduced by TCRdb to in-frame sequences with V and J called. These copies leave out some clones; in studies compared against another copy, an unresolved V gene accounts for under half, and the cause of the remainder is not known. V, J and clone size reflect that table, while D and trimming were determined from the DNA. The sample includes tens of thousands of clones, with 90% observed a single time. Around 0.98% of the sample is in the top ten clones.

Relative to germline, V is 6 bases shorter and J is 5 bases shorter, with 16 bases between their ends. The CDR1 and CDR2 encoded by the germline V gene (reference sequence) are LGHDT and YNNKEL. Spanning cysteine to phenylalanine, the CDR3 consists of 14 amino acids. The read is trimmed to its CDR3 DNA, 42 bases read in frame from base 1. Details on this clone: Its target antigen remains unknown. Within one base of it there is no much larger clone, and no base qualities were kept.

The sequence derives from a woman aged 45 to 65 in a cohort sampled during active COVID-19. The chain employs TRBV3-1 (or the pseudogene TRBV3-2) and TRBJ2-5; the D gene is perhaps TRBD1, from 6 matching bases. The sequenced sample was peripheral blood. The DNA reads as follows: TGTGCCAGCAGAGGAAAACAGGGATGGGAGACCCAGTACTTC. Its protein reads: CASRGKQGWETQYF.